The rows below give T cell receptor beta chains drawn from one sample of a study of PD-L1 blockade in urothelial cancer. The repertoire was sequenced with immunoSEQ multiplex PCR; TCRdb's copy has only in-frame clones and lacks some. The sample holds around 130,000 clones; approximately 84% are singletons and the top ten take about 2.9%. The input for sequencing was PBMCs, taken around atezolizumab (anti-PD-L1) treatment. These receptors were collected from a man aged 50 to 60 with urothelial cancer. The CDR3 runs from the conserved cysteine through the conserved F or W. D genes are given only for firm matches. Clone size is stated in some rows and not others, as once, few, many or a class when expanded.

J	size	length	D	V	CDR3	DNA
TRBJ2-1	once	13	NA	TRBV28	CASSTKPNNEQFF	TGTGCCAGCAGCACTAAACCGAACAATGAGCAGTTCTTC
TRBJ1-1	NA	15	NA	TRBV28	CASNIPGGARTEAFF	TGTGCCAGCAACATCCCCGGGGGGGCGCGCACTGAAGCTTTCTTT
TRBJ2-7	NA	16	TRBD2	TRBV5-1	CASSLDLGGRAYEQYF	TGCGCCAGCAGCTTGGACCTTGGCGGGAGGGCCTACGAGCAGTACTTC
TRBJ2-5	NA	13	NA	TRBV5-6	CASRLGAQETQYF	TGTGCCAGCAGACTGGGGGCCCAGGAGACCCAGTACTTC
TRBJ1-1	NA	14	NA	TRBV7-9	CASSRRIMNTEAFF	TGTGCCAGCAGCCGGCGGATCATGAACACTGAAGCTTTCTTT
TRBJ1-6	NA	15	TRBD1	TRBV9	CASSTRDRNNSPLHF	TGTGCCAGCAGCACTCGGGACAGAAATAATTCACCCCTCCACTTT
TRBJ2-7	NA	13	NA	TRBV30	CAWSVQGLYEQYF	TGTGCCTGGAGTGTACAGGGTCTCTACGAGCAGTACTTC
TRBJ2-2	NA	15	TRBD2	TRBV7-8	CASSPSGANTGELFF	TGTGCCAGCAGCCCTAGCGGGGCGAACACCGGGGAGCTGTTTTTT
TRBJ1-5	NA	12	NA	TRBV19	CASSGRNQPQHF	TGTGCCAGTAGTGGGCGAAATCAGCCCCAGCATTTT
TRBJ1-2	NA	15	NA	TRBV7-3	CASSLSTGTNYGYTF	TGTGCCAGCAGCTTATCTACAGGGACCAACTATGGCTACACCTTC
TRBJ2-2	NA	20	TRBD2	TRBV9	CASSVGAGTSGSPATGELFF	TGTGCCAGCAGCGTGGGGGCGGGGACTAGCGGGAGCCCAGCCACCGGGGAGCTGTTTTTT